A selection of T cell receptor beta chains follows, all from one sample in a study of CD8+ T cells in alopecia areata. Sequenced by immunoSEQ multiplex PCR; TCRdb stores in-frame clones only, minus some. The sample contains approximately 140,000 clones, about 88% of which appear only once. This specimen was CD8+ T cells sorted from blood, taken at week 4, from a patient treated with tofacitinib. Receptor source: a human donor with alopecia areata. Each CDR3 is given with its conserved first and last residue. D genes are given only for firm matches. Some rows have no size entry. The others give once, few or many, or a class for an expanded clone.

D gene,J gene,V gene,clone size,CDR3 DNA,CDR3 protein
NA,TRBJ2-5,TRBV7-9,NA,TGTGCCAGCAGCAAACTAGGGGAGGTCCAGTACTTC,CASSKLGEVQYF
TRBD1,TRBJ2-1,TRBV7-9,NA,TGTGCCAGCAGCGGAACCGGGACAGGGGACTACAATGAGCAGTTCTTC,CASSGTGTGDYNEQFF
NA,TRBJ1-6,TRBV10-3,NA,TGTGCCATCAGTGAACTCTATGGGCATTCACCCCTCCACTTT,CAISELYGHSPLHF
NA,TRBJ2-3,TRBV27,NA,TGTGCCAGCTCACATCTCTCAGGTTCTTTCACAGATACGCAGTATTTT,CASSHLSGSFTDTQYF
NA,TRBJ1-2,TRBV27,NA,TGTGCCATCGTTCCGGAAGGTCAGATTAACTATGGCTACACCTTC,CAIVPEGQINYGYTF
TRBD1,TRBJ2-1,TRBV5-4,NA,TGTGCCAGCAGCTTTGGACAGGGAGAGTTCTTC,CASSFGQGEFF
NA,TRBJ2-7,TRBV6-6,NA,TGTGCCAGCAGTCTCACAGGGATCGGTAGTTACGAGCAGTACTTC,CASSLTGIGSYEQYF
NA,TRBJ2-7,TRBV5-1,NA,TGCGCCAGCAGCTTTTATTCCGGGCGGGAGCAGTACTTC,CASSFYSGREQYF
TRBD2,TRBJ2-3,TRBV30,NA,TGTGCCTGGAGTGTCTCTGGCGGGGGGCGTGATACGCAGTATTTT,CAWSVSGGGRDTQYF
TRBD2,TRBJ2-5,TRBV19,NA,TGTGCCACCGAGGATCCGTCTAGCGGGAGGCAAGAGACCCAGTACTTC,CATEDPSSGRQETQYF
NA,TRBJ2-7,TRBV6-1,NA,TGTGCCAGCAGTGAACGGGGACCTTACGAGCAGTACTTC,CASSERGPYEQYF
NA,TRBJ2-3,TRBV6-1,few,TGTGCCAGCAGTGAACGACTAACTGGCGCAGATACGCAGTATTTT,CASSERLTGADTQYF
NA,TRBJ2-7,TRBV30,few,TGTGCCTGGGAGGACGCTGGCGAGCAGTACTTC,CAWEDAGEQYF
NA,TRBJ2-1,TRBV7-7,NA,TGTGCCAGCAGCTTAGCGGACAGTCCCAATGAGCAGTTCTTC,CASSLADSPNEQFF
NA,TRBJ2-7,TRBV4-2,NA,TGTGCCAGCAGCCAAGAGCAGCGGGTCTACGAGCAGTACTTC,CASSQEQRVYEQYF
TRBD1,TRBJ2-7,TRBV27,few,TGTGCCAGCAGTTTTACAGGGGGCAGTTTTCTACTCTACGAGCAGTACTTC,CASSFTGGSFLLYEQYF
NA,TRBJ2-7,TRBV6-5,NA,TGTGCCAGCACCCGGGGGACCCTAGAGGAGCAGTACTTC,CASTRGTLEEQYF
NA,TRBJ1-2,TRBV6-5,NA,TGTGCCAGCAGGGGTGGAGGGATGAGTGGCTACACCTTC,CASRGGGMSGYTF
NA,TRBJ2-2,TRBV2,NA,TGTGCCAGCGGAACCGGGGAGCTGTTTTTT,CASGTGELFF
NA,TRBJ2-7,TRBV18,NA,TGTGCCAGCTCACCGGACACCTCTTACTACGAGCAGTACTTC,CASSPDTSYYEQYF
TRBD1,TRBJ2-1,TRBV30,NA,TGTGCCTGGAGTTGGGACAGTAGCTCCTACAATGAGCAGTTCTTC,CAWSWDSSSYNEQFF
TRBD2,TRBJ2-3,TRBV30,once,TGTGCCTGGAGTGGTTTAGCGGGACGTCGGACAGATACGCAGTATTTT,CAWSGLAGRRTDTQYF
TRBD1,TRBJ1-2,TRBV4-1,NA,TGCGCCAGCAGCCAAGAGCTGACAGGGAACTATGGCTACACCTTC,CASSQELTGNYGYTF
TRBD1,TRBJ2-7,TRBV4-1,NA,TGCGCCAGCAGCCAACTTATTACAGGGGGCTACGAGCAGTACTTC,CASSQLITGGYEQYF
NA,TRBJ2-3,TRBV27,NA,TGTGCCAGCAGTCCCAATTGGAATAGCGTCACAGATACGCAGTATTTT,CASSPNWNSVTDTQYF
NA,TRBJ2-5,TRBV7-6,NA,TGTGCCAGCAGCTTCCCACCGGGGGGCGTAGAGACCCAGTACTTC,CASSFPPGGVETQYF
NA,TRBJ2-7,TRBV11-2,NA,TGTGCCAGCAGCCTAGGAGGAGGGTCCTACGAGCAGTACTTC,CASSLGGGSYEQYF
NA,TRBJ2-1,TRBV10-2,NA,TGCGCCAGCAGTGAGCCCGGAAATATCGTTTCAGGGGAGCAGTTCTTC,CASSEPGNIVSGEQFF
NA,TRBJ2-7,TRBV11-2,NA,TGTGCCAGCAGCCCGACTGGCCCCTACGAGCAGTACTTC,CASSPTGPYEQYF
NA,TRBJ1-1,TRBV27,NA,TGTGCCAGCAGTTCAGCGAGTAGGACTGAAGCTTTCTTT,CASSSASRTEAFF
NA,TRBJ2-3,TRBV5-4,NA,TGTGCCAGCAGCTTGGAGTACGGGTTTAACACAGATACGCAGTATTTT,CASSLEYGFNTDTQYF
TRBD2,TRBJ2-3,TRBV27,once,TGTGCCAGCAGCCCCGGACTAGCGGGGGATACGCAGTATTTT,CASSPGLAGDTQYF